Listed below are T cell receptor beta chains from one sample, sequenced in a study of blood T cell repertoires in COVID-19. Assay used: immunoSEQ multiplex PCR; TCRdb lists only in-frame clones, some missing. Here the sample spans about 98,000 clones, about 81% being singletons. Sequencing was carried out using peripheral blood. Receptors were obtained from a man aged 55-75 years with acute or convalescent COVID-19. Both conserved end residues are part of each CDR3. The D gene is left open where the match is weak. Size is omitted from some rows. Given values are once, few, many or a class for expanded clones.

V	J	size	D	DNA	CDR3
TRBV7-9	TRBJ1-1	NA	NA	TGTGCCAGCAGCTACGAGTACCTGAACACTGAAGCTTTCTTT	CASSYEYLNTEAFF
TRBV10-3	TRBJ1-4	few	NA	TGTGCCATCAGTGGGACAGCTAATGAAAAACTGTTTTTT	CAISGTANEKLFF
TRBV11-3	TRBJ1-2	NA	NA	TGTGCCAGCAGCTCCCTATCGGACGACGAGGGCTATGGCTACACCTTC	CASSSLSDDEGYGYTF
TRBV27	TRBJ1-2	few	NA	TGTGCCAGCAGTTTGGGCACGGGAAAATATGGCTACACCTTC	CASSLGTGKYGYTF
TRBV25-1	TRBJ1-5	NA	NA	TGTGCCAGCAGTGAACAGGGCGATCAGCCCCAGCATTTT	CASSEQGDQPQHF
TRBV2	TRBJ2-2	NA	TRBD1	TGTGCCAGCGTTGGGACAGGGCGATGCGGGTCGGTCACCGGGGAGCTGTTTTTT	CASVGTGRCGSVTGELFF
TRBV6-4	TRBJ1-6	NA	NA	TGTGCCAGCAGCGAATTTTCAGGGAATTCACCCCTCCACTTT	CASSEFSGNSPLHF
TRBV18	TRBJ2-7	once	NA	TGTGCCAGCTCACCATTGGCAGGGGCCTCCTACGAGCAGTACTTC	CASSPLAGASYEQYF
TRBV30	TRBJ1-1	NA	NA	TGTGCCTGGAGTGTAGCTGCTATGAACACTGAAGCTTTCTTT	CAWSVAAMNTEAFF
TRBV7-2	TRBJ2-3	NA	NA	TGTGCCAGCAGCATGCCGGTTGAGGGTCGGGATACGCAGTATTTT	CASSMPVEGRDTQYF
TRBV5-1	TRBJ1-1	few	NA	TGCGCCAGCAGCTTGTCGTATGACACTGAAGCTTTCTTT	CASSLSYDTEAFF
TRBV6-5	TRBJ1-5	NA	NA	TGTGCCAGCAGTTACTCGCAGGCTTACGGTCAGCCCCAGCATTTT	CASSYSQAYGQPQHF
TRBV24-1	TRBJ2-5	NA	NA	TGTGCCACCAGTGCCTCCGGGGATCTCCAAGAGACCCAGTACTTC	CATSASGDLQETQYF
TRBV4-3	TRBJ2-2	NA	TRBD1	TGCGCCAGCAGCCAAGCCGGGACAGTAAACACCGGGGAGCTGTTTTTT	CASSQAGTVNTGELFF
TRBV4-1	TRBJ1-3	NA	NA	TGCGCCAGCAGCCGGACCCGGGGAACTGGAAACACCATATATTTT	CASSRTRGTGNTIYF
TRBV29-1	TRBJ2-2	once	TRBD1	TGCAGCGTCCAGGACAGGGGGCGAAACACCGGGGAGCTGTTTTTT	CSVQDRGRNTGELFF
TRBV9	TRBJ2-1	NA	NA	TGTGCCAGCAGCGTAGACGGTGCGGAGCAGTTCTTC	CASSVDGAEQFF
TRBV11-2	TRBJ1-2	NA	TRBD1	TGTGCCAGCAGCATCAAGGGGGCCTCTCAGGGCTACACCTTC	CASSIKGASQGYTF
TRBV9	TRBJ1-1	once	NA	TGTGCCAGCAGCGTTTTCCGGGTAGCTTTCTTT	CASSVFRVAFF
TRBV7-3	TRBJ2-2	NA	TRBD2	TGTGCCAGCAGCTTAGGAGGACTAGCGGGGGCCGGGGAGCTGTTTTTT	CASSLGGLAGAGELFF
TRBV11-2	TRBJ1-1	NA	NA	TGTGCCAGCAGCTCGACAGGAGTTGAAGCTTTCTTT	CASSSTGVEAFF
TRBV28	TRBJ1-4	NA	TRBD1	TGTGCCAGCAGTGTGACAGGGGCAGAGGAAAAACTGTTTTTT	CASSVTGAEEKLFF
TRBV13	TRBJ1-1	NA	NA	TGTGCCAGCAGCTTAGGAGGGGATACTGAAGCTTTCTTT	CASSLGGDTEAFF
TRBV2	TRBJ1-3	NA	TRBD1	TGTGCCAGCAGTGAACGGAGGGGGCTCTCTGGAAACACCATATATTTT	CASSERRGLSGNTIYF
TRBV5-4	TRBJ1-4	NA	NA	TGTGCCAGCAGCTTGGCTGGCAGGGGTAATGAAAAACTGTTTTTT	CASSLAGRGNEKLFF
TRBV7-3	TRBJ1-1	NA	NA	TGTGCCAGCACAAAGGGGATGAACACTGAAGCTTTCTTT	CASTKGMNTEAFF
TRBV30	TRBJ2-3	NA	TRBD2	TGTGCCTGGAGCTATCTTAGCGGGACCTACACAGATACGCAGTATTTT	CAWSYLSGTYTDTQYF
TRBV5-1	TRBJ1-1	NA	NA	TGCGCCAGCAGCCCTTACAGGGACCCAAACACTGAAGCTTTCTTT	CASSPYRDPNTEAFF
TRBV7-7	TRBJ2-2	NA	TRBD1	TGTGCTAGCAGCCCCGGGACAGGGGTATCCGGGGAGCTGTTTTTT	CASSPGTGVSGELFF
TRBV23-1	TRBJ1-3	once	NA	TGCGCCAGCAGTCAAACCCCGAGGAGAGCCTCTGGAAACACCATATATTTT	CASSQTPRRASGNTIYF
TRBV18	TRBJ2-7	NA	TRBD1	TGTGCCAGCTCACCACCCGGGACAGGGAGGTCCGAGCAGTACTTC	CASSPPGTGRSEQYF
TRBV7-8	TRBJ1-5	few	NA	TGTGCCAGCAGCCGACGGGGTAGCAATCAGCCCCAGCATTTT	CASSRRGSNQPQHF
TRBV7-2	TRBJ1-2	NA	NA	TGTGCCAGCAGGCAGGGCCTGGTGGGTGGCTACACCTTC	CASRQGLVGGYTF
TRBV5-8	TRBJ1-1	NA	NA	TGTGCCAGCAGCTTGCAGGGTTCGGCGGCTTTCTTT	CASSLQGSAAFF
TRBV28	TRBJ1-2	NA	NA	TGTGCCAGCAGTTTGGGGTACAGGGAAGGAGGCTACACCTTC	CASSLGYREGGYTF
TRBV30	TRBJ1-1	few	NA	TGTGCCTGGACCAGAGGGACTGAAGCTTTCTTT	CAWTRGTEAFF
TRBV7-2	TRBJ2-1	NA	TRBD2	TGTGCCAGCAGCTCCGGTTGGAGCGGGGGGGCATATGAGCAGTTCTTC	CASSSGWSGGAYEQFF
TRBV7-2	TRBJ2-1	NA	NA	TGTGCCAGCAGCTTAGGCAGGACCTACAATGAGCAGTTCTTC	CASSLGRTYNEQFF
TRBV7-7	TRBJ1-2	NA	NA	TGTGCTAGCAGCTTAGCTCCGGGGACACCTTATGGCTACACCTTC	CASSLAPGTPYGYTF
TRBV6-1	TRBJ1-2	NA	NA	TGTGCCAGCAGTGAGAGGGTTCTGGTCTTC	CASSERVLVF
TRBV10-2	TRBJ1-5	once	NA	TGCGCCAGCAGTGAGCAGGGCGTCAATCAGCCCCAGCATTTT	CASSEQGVNQPQHF
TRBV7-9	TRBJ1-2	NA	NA	TGTGCCAGCAGGAGTAACAGGGTTAGGGGCTACACCTTC	CASRSNRVRGYTF
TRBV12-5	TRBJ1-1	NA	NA	TGTGCTAGTGGTTCCCCGGCGGCGAACACTGAAGCTTTCTTT	CASGSPAANTEAFF
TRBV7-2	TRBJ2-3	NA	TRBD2	TGTGCCAGCAGCTTTAGCGGGGGCCACACAGATACGCAGTATTTT	CASSFSGGHTDTQYF
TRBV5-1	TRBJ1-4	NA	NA	TGCGCCAGCAGCCCCAGGGGTGGTCATGAAAAACTGTTTTTT	CASSPRGGHEKLFF
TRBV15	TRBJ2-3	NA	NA	TGTGCCACCAGCAGAGAAAGGACTAACACAGATACGCAGTATTTT	CATSRERTNTDTQYF